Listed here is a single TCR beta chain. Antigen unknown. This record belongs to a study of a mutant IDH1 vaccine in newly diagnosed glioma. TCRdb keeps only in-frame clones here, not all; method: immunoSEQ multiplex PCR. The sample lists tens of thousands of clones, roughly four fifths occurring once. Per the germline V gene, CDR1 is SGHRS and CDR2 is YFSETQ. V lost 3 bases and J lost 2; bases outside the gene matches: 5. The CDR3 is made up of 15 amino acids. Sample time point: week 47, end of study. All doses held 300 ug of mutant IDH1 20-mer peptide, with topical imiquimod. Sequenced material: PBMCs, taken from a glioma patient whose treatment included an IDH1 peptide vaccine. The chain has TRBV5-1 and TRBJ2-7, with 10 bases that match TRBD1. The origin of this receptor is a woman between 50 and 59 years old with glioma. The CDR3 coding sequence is TGCGCCAGCAGCTCGGAGGGACAGGGGCCCTACGAGCAGTACTTC. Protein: CASSSEGQGPYEQYF.